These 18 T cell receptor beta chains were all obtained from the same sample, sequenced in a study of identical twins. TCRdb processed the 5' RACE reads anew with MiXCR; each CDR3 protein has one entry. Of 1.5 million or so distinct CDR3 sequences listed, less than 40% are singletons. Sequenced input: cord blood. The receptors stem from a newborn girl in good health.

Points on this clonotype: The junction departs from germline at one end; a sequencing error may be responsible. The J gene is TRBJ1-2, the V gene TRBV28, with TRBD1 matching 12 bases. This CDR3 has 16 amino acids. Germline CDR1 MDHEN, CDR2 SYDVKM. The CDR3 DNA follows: TGTGCCAGCAGTTTAGGGACAGGGGGCGGCAACTGTGGCTACACCTTC. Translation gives CASSLGTGGGNCGYTF.

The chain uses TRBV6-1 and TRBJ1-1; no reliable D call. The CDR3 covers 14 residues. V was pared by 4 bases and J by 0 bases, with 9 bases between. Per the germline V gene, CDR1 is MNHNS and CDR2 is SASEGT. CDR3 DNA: TGTGCCAGCAGTGTCCGACACTTGAACACTGAAGCTTTCTTT. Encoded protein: CASSVRHLNTEAFF.

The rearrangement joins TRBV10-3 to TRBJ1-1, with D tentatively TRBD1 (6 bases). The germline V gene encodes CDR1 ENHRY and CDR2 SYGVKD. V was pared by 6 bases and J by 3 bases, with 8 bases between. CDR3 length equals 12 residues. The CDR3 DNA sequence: TGTGCCATCAGGAGACAGGACACTGAAGCTTTCTTT. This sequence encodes CAIRRQDTEAFF.

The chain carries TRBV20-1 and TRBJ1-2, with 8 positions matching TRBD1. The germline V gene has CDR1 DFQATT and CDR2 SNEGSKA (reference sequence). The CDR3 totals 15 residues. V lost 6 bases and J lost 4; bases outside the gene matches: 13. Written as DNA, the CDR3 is TGCAGTGCGACCGTAAGGACAGGGCCGGCCTATGGCTACACCTTC. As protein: CSATVRTGPAYGYTF.

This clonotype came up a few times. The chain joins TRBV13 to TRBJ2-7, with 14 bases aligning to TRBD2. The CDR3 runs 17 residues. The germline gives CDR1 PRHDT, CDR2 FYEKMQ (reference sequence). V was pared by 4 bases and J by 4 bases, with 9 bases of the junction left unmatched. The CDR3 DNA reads TGTGCCAGCAGCTCCCCCGGGACTAGCGGGAGAAAGTACGAGCAGTACTTC. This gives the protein CASSSPGTSGRKYEQYF.

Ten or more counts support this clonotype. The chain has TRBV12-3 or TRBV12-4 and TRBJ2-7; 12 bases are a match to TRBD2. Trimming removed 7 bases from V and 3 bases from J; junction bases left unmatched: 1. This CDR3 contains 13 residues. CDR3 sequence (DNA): TGTGCCAGCAAGACTAGCGGGAGCTACGAGCAGTACTTC. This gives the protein CASKTSGSYEQYF.

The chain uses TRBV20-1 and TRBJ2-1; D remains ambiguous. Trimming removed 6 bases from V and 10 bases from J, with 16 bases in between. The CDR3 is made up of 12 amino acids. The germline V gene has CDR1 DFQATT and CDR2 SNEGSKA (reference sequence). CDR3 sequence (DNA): TGCAGTGCCCCCCTTACCGGCCTCGAGCAGTTCTTC. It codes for CSAPLTGLEQFF.

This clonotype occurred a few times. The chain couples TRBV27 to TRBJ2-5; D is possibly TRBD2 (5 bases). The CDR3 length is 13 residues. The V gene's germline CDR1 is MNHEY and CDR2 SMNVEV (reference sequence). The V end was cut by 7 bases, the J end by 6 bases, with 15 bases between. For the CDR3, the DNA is TGTGCCAGCACTACGGCGGGTTCGAAGACCCAGTACTTC. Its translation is CASTTAGSKTQYF.

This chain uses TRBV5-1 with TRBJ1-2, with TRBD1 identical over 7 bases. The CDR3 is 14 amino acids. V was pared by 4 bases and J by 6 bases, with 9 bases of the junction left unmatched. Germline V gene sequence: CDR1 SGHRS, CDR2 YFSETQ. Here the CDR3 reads CASSIRQGRDGYTF. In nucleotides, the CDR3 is TGCGCCAGCAGCATCCGACAGGGAAGGGATGGCTACACCTTC.

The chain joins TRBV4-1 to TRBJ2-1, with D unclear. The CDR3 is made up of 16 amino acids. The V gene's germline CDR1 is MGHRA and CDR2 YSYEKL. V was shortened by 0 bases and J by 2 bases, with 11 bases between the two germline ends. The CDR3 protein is CASSQDPGPAYNEQFF. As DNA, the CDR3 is TGCGCCAGCAGCCAAGACCCCGGACCTGCCTACAATGAGCAGTTCTTC.

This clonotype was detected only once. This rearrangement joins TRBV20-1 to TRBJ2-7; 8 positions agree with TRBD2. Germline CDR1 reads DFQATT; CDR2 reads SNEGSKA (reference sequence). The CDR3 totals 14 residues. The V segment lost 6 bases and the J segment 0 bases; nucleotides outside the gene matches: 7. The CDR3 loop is CSAYSGGLSYEQYF. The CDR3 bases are TGCAGTGCCTACAGCGGGGGCCTCTCCTACGAGCAGTACTTC.

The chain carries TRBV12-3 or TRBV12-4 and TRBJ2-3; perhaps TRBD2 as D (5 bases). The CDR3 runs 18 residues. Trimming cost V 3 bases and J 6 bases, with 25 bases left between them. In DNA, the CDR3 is TGTGCCAGCAGTTTTCCCCTCATTCTCGGCGGAGGTGAGGATACGCAGTATTTT. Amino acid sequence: CASSFPLILGGGEDTQYF.

As DNA, the CDR3 is TGCAGTGCTAGCCCCCACTGGAAGGGTACGCAAGAGACCCAGTACTTC. It specifies CSASPHWKGTQETQYF. This sequence joins TRBV20-1 and TRBJ2-5, with unresolved D. Germline loops: CDR1 DFQATT, CDR2 SNEGSKA (reference sequence). V was shortened by 3 bases and J by 2 bases, with 19 bases between the two germline ends. The CDR3 is 16 residues long.

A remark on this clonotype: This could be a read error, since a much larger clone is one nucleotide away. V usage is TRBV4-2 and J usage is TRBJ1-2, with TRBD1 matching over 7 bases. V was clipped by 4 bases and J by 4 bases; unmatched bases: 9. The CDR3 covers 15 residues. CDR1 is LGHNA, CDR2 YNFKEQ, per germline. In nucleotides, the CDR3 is TGTGCCAGCAGCCCAGCAGGGGGTGCGGGCTATGGCTACACCTTC. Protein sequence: CASSPAGGAGYGYTF.

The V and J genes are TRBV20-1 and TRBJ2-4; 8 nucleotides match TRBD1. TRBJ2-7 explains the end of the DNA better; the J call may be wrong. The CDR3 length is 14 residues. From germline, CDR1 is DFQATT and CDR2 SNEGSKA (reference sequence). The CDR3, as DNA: TGCAGTGCTAGAGCCGGGACAGGAGGAAACGAGCAGTACTTC. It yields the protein CSARAGTGGNEQYF.

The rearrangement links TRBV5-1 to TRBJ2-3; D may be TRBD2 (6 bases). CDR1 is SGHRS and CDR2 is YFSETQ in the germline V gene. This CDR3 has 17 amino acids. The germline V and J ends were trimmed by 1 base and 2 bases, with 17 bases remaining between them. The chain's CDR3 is CASSLRPLATTTDTQYF. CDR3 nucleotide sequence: TGCGCCAGCAGCTTGAGGCCACTAGCTACTACCACAGATACGCAGTATTTT.

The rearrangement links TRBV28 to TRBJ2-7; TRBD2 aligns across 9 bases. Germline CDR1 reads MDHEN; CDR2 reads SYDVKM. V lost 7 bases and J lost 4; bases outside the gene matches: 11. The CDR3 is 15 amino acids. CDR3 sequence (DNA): TGTGCCAGCAAACCCTCTAGCGGGGCCCCATACGAGCAGTACTTC. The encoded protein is CASKPSSGAPYEQYF.

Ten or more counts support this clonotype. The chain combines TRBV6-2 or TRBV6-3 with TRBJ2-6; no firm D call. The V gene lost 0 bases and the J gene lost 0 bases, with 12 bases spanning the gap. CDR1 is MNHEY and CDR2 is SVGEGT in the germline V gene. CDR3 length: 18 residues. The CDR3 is CASSYSSDSVSGANVLTF. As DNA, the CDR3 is TGTGCCAGCAGTTACTCTTCAGATTCGGTCTCTGGGGCCAACGTCCTGACTTTC.